This TCR beta chain appears in the sequencing data of a study of blood T cells in healthy people across ages. Germline assignment: CDR1 LGHNA and CDR2 YNFKEQ. The CDR3 runs 21 residues. Trimming removed 2 bases from V and 1 base from J; junction bases left unmatched: 21. Using a J-beta primer mix together with a sample-barcoded 5' primer, a second PCR was run for about 6 to 11 cycles. From the 5' RACE reads, TCRdb called clonotypes with MiXCR, one entry per CDR3 protein. This table holds 730,000 or so distinct CDR3 sequences, roughly 41% found once. The material sequenced was blood. The chain combines TRBV4-2 with TRBJ2-5; 8 positions agree with TRBD1. This TCR was sampled from an older man in good health. CDR3 in amino acids: CASSQSVTPGQASLAQETQYF. The CDR3 region has the DNA TGTGCCAGCAGCCAATCAGTAACTCCGGGACAGGCCTCCCTCGCCCAAGAGACCCAGTACTTC.